This is a list of T cell receptor beta chains from one sample in a study of T cell repertoires in cytomegalovirus infection. TCRdb re-called the reads with MiXCR, one entry per CDR3 protein. The sample lists 80,000 to 95,000 distinct CDR3 sequences, less than 30% seen once, with around 68% in the top ten. Their recognized antigens are unknown. Sequenced material: CD8+ T cells from cultured PBMCs, taken from culture after CMV antigen stimulation. These receptor sequences come from a human donor in good health (CMV status not recorded). Some clones in this sample may be carry-over from other donors' samples. CDR3s include the opening cysteine and the closing phenylalanine or tryptophan. A D gene is named only where the DNA matches it firmly. Clone size is not always given. Where it is, it says once, few, many or a class for expanded clones.

d_call j_call v_call clone_size cdr3_aa cdr3_nt
- TRBJ2-7 TRBV7-6 few CASSPRDTSYEQYF TGTGCCAGCAGCCCCCGGGACACGTCCTACGAGCAGTACTTC
- TRBJ2-5 TRBV7-9 many CASSRTYGEETQYF TGTGCCAGCAGCCGGACATACGGGGAAGAGACCCAGTACTTC
TRBD1 TRBJ2-7 TRBV2 few CASSESYRGQLNYEQYF TGTGCCAGCAGTGAAAGTTACAGGGGGCAACTCAACTACGAGCAGTACTTC
- TRBJ1-1 TRBV19 few CASSSGRSEAFF TGTGCCAGTAGTTCCGGACGGTCTGAAGCTTTCTTT
- TRBJ1-4 TRBV6-5 few CASSYDATNEKLFF TGTGCCAGCAGTTACGATGCAACTAATGAAAAACTGTTTTTT
TRBD2 TRBJ2-4 TRBV20-1 - CSARDWTSGGVDIQYF TGCAGTGCTAGAGATTGGACTAGCGGGGGGGTGGACATTCAGTACTTC
TRBD2 TRBJ2-3 TRBV27 many CASTPLAGFGTDTQYF TGTGCCAGCACCCCACTAGCGGGGTTCGGCACAGATACGCAGTATTTT
- TRBJ1-6 TRBV28 - CSSFSDTNSPLHF TGTAGCAGTTTCTCTGACACTAATTCACCCCTCCACTTT
- TRBJ2-1 TRBV27 - CASSSVPKYEQFF TGTGCCAGCAGTTCGGTCCCTAAGTATGAGCAGTTCTTC
TRBD1 TRBJ1-1 TRBV29-1 - CSVVTGAEAFF TGCAGCGTCGTGACAGGGGCTGAAGCTTTCTTT
TRBD1 TRBJ2-7 TRBV11-1 - CASSFLPPGQSYEQYF TGTGCCAGCAGCTTTCTTCCCCCGGGACAGTCCTACGAGCAGTACTTC
TRBD2 TRBJ2-3 TRBV12-3/TRBV12-4 - CASLGLAGGADTQYF TGTGCCAGTCTCGGACTAGCGGGGGGCGCAGATACGCAGTATTTT
- TRBJ1-2 TRBV7-2 many CASTEGVSMGYTF TGTGCCAGCACCGAGGGAGTCTCAATGGGCTACACCTTC
- TRBJ2-2 TRBV6-6 - CASSSFVETGELFF TGTGCCAGCAGCTCCTTCGTGGAAACCGGGGAGCTGTTTTTT
TRBD1 TRBJ1-2 TRBV7-9 few CASSLGLTGSIYGYTF TGTGCCAGCAGCTTAGGCCTGACAGGGAGTATCTATGGCTACACCTTC
- TRBJ1-1 TRBV7-8 few CASSLDGTQVEAFF TGTGCCAGCAGCTTAGACGGGACACAGGTTGAAGCTTTCTTT
- TRBJ1-4 TRBV7-6 few CASSTYPPYGSSNEKLFF TGTGCCAGCAGCACATACCCCCCATACGGGTCTTCTAATGAAAAACTGTTTTTT
TRBD2 TRBJ2-7 TRBV6-1 many CASSEPAGLALHEQYF TGTGCCAGCAGTGAACCTGCGGGACTAGCTCTCCACGAGCAGTACTTC
- TRBJ2-7 TRBV11-2 few CASSSLSGIGGPYEQYF TGTGCCAGCAGCTCCCTTTCCGGGATCGGTGGCCCCTACGAGCAGTACTTC
- TRBJ2-2 TRBV12-3/TRBV12-4 few CASSREGMAGELFF TGTGCCAGCAGTCGAGAGGGTATGGCCGGGGAGCTGTTTTTT
- TRBJ2-1 TRBV12-3/TRBV12-4 many CASLPGAPGLSSYNEQFF TGTGCCAGCCTCCCGGGGGCCCCGGGACTGAGCTCCTACAATGAGCAGTTCTTC
- TRBJ2-7 TRBV6-5 once CASSSTFPPYEQYF TGTGCCAGCAGTTCCACATTTCCCCCCTACGAGCAGTACTTC
- TRBJ2-1 TRBV7-9 - CASSEGGGARNEQFF TGTGCCAGCAGCGAGGGAGGGGGGGCGAGGAATGAGCAGTTCTTC
- TRBJ2-5 TRBV28 - CASSLPPGAQETQYF TGTGCCAGCAGCCTCCCCCCAGGGGCACAAGAGACCCAGTACTTC
- TRBJ2-3 TRBV3-1 few CASSQDLDPPDTQYF TGTGCCAGCAGCCAAGATCTCGACCCTCCGGATACGCAGTATTTT
TRBD1 TRBJ2-7 TRBV6-5 many CASSYSDRGYEQYF TGTGCCAGCAGTTACTCGGACAGGGGCTACGAGCAGTACTTC
- TRBJ2-3 TRBV6-2/TRBV6-3 once CASSSWATDTQYF TGTGCCAGCAGCTCCTGGGCCACAGATACGCAGTATTTT
- TRBJ1-1 TRBV7-9 few CASSQRPGTTEAFF TGTGCCAGCAGCCAACGTCCCGGGACAACTGAAGCTTTCTTT
TRBD1 TRBJ1-2 TRBV2 - CASSPGQGAGYGYNF TGTGCCAGCAGTCCCGGACAGGGGGCAGGTTATGGCTACAACTTC
TRBD1 TRBJ1-3 TRBV28 few CASSFGQGAHGNTIYF TGTGCCAGCAGTTTCGGTCAGGGGGCTCACGGAAACACCATATATTTT
- TRBJ2-7 TRBV7-2 - CASSLTTASSYEQYF TGTGCCAGCAGCTTAACGACAGCTAGTTCCTACGAGCAGTACTTC
- TRBJ1-2 TRBV24-1 few CATSDFTANYGYTF TGTGCCACCAGTGATTTCACAGCAAACTATGGCTACACCTTC
- TRBJ2-5 TRBV6-6 few CASSDYGGTVSQYF TGTGCCAGCAGTGACTACGGGGGAACGGTGTCCCAGTACTTC
- TRBJ1-4 TRBV28 many CASSLAPQFMPAIREQILREKLFF TGTGCCAGCAGTTTAGCCCCTCAGTTTATGCCAGCCATTAGGGAGCAAATCCTACGAGAAAAACTGTTTTTT
- TRBJ1-1 TRBV7-6 - CASSLYSGNPEAFF TGTGCCAGCAGCTTATACTCGGGTAACCCTGAAGCTTTCTTT
- TRBJ1-4 TRBV19 - CASSIEGGKLFF TGTGCCAGTAGTATAGAGGGAGGAAAACTGTTTTTT
- TRBJ1-1 TRBV19 - CATRTGGTEAFF TGTGCCACCAGGACGGGGGGCACTGAAGCTTTCTTT
- TRBJ1-6 TRBV27 few CASSLTESAYNSPLHF TGTGCCAGCAGTTTAACGGAGTCCGCCTATAATTCACCCCTCCACTTT
- TRBJ2-2 TRBV27 - CASKSNGILGRTGELFF TGTGCCAGCAAATCCAACGGGATTCTTGGTCGCACCGGGGAGCTGTTTTTT
TRBD1 TRBJ1-2 TRBV28 - CASSRKQGPREGYTF TGTGCCAGCAGCCGCAAACAGGGGCCAAGAGAAGGCTACACCTTC
- TRBJ2-3 TRBV4-1 many CASSQSSTDTQYF TGCGCCAGCAGCCAGAGCAGCACAGATACGCAGTATTTT
TRBD1 TRBJ1-5 TRBV4-1 - CASSQFQGAGQPQHF TGCGCCAGCAGCCAGTTCCAGGGGGCTGGTCAGCCCCAGCATTTT
- TRBJ2-1 TRBV7-9 few CASIVEVGNEQFF TGTGCCAGCATCGTTGAAGTGGGAAATGAGCAGTTCTTC
TRBD2 TRBJ2-2 TRBV11-2 - CASSPETSGATGELFF TGTGCCAGCAGCCCAGAGACTAGCGGGGCCACCGGGGAGCTGTTTTTT
- TRBJ1-2 TRBV7-2 - CTSSLGRGGIYGYTF TGTACCAGCAGCTTAGGCAGGGGCGGTATCTATGGCTACACCTTC
TRBD1 TRBJ2-7 TRBV29-1 few CSVEDRSSYEQYF TGCAGCGTAGAGGACAGGAGCTCCTACGAGCAGTACTTC
- TRBJ1-3 TRBV7-6 - CASSPDIYSLHTIYF TGTGCCAGCAGCCCCGACATCTACTCCCTACACACCATATATTTT
- TRBJ2-3 TRBV7-8 many CASSLELAVTDTQYF TGTGCCAGCAGCTTAGAATTAGCGGTCACAGATACGCAGTATTTT
TRBD1 TRBJ2-7 TRBV3-1 once CASSTRDRAPYEQYF TGTGCCAGCAGCACCCGGGACAGGGCCCCCTACGAGCAGTACTTC
TRBD1 TRBJ1-1 TRBV28 few CASSSPTGGYTEAFF TGTGCCAGCAGTTCCCCTACAGGGGGGTACACTGAAGCTTTCTTT
TRBD2 TRBJ2-2 TRBV7-8 - CATGLAGNTGELFF TGTGCCACCGGACTAGCGGGGAACACCGGGGAGCTGTTTTTT
- TRBJ2-7 TRBV6-1 many CASSEGRTAGEQYF TGTGCCAGCAGTGAAGGGAGGACCGCTGGTGAGCAGTACTTC